Detailed here is one TCR beta chain. This specimen comes from a study of T cell repertoires in ileal Crohn's disease. About the research overall: MI samples are biopsies from the surgical specimen's proximal margin.

Time point: proximal margin of the surgical specimen (macroscopically non-inflamed). Included were adult ileal or ileocolonic Crohn's patients indicated for ileocolonic resection. The protocol was immunoSEQ multiplex PCR, while the TCRdb copy is restricted to in-frame clones and leaves out a portion. Here the sample spans around 7,500 clones, about 78% being singletons. The CDR3 totals 11 residues. Trimming cost V 3 bases and J 5 bases, with 5 bases left between them. CDR1 and CDR2 from the germline V gene are SGHDT and YYEEEE. Sequences were obtained from ileal tissue. The chain uses TRBV5-6 and TRBJ1-2; D is unclear. The sequence was collected from an adult with Crohn's disease. CDR3 sequence reads: CASSSEYGYTF. The CDR3 coding sequence is TGTGCCAGCAGCTCCGAATATGGCTACACCTTC.